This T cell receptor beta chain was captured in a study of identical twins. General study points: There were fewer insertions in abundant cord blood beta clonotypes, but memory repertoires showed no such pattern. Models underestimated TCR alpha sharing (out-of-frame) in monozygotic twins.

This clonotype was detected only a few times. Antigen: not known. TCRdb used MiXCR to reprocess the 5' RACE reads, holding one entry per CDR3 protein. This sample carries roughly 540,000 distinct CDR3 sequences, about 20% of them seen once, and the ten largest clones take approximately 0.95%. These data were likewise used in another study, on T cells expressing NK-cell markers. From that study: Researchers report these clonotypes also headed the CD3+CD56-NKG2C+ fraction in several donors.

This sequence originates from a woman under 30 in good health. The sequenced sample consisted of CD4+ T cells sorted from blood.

CDR3 residues: CASSLGAACNQPQHF. As DNA, the CDR3 is TGTGCCAGCAGCTTGGGAGCAGCCTGCAATCAGCCCCAGCATTTT. V and J are TRBV5-7 and TRBJ1-5; D is uncertain. TRBV5-7 is reported as an ORF; its role is uncertain. The CDR3 totals 15 residues. V was pared by 0 bases and J by 2 bases, with 9 bases between.